These 3 T cell receptor beta chains were all obtained from the same sample, sequenced in a study of blood T cell repertoires in COVID-19. TCRdb's table, derived via immunoSEQ multiplex PCR, lists solely in-frame clones and lacks some. The table lists about 150,000 clones, approximately 87% of them singletons. The sample taken for sequencing was PBMCs or T cells enriched from blood (not recorded which). The receptor set was obtained from a woman in her 30s with acute COVID-19.

The V call is TRBV29-1, the J call TRBJ1-1, with a tentative D call TRBD1 (5 bases). CDR1 and CDR2 (germline): SQVTM, ANQGSEA. Trimming left V 5 bases short and J 0 bases short, with 10 bases between. The CDR3 length is 13 residues. CDR3 coding DNA: TGCAGCGTTCATCAGGGCTTGAACACTGAAGCTTTCTTT. Residues: CSVHQGLNTEAFF.

The genes are TRBV28 and TRBJ2-2; 7 bases are a match to TRBD1. The CDR3 consists of 15 residues. With 6 bases clipped from V and 5 bases from J, the junction kept 9 bases outside the gene matches. Germline V gene data show CDR1 as MDHEN and CDR2 as SYDVKM. CDR3 sequence (DNA): TGTGCCAGCAGACCACCGGGACAGACAACCGGGGAGCTGTTTTTT. This encodes CASRPPGQTTGELFF. The whole variable domain, filled in from reference TRBV28 and TRBJ2-2, reads DVKVTQSSRYLVKRTGEKVFLECVQDMDHENMFWYRQDPGLGLRLIYFSYDVKMKEKGDIPEGYSVSREKKERFSLILESASTNQTSMYLCASRPPGQTTGELFFGEGSRLTVL.

The chain combines TRBV5-1 with TRBJ2-7; TRBD2 might be the D (5 bases). The CDR3 is made up of 13 amino acids. Germline CDR1 SGHRS, CDR2 YFSETQ. V dropped 4 bases and J dropped 1 base, with 9 bases sitting between them. The CDR3 loop is CASSRGLSYEQYF. DNA of the CDR3: TGCGCCAGCAGCCGGGGATTGTCCTACGAGCAGTACTTC.